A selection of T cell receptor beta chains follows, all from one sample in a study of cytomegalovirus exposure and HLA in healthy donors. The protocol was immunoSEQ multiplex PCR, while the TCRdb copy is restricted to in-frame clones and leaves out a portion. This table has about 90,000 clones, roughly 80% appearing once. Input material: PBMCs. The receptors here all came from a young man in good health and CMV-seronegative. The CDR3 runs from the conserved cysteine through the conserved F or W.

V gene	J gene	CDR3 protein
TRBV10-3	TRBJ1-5	CAIRTDDSNQPQHF
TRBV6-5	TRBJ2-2	CAVTGTTGELFF
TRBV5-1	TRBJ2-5	CASSTLGTRETQYF
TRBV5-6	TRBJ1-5	CASSLEAQGAGNQPQHF
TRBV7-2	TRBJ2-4	CASSLWGGGGNIQYF
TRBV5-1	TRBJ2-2	CASSLGLAGASNTGELFF
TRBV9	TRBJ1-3	CASSAMEDSRSGNTIYF
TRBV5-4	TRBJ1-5	CASSLYQGDGNQPQHF
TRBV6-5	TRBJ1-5	CASSRDRGNQPQHF
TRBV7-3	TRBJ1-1	CASSFLGQGLTEAFF
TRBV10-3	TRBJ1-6	CAITTGRGDNSPLHF
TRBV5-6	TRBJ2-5	CASSWGQEQETQYF
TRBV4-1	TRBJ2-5	CASSHNGQGLETQYF
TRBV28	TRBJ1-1	CASSIPGIRTTEAFF
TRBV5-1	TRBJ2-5	CASSSGATGRETQYF
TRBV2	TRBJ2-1	CASSEIRGNDNEQFF
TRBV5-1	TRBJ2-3	CASSLWPSGGGTDTQYF
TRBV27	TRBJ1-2	CASSPQGTSYGYTF
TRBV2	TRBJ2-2	CASSYDMSGAGELFF
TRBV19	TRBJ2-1	CASSSPAGSVNEQFF
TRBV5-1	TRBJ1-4	CASKPGTNEKLFF
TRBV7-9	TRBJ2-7	CASSLLLGTSYEQYF
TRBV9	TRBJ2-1	CASSGNPGTSGHNEQFF